This T cell receptor (beta chain) derives from a study of blood T cells in healthy people across ages. Deletions cut 4 bases from V and 1 base from J, with 11 bases between. The germline gives CDR1 PRHDT, CDR2 FYEKMQ (reference sequence). CDR3 length: 14 residues. As concerns this clonotype: The antigen is unknown.

Donors were healthy Caucasian individuals from Russia aged roughly 6 to 90. Whole-study findings and limits: No conclusive comparison of naive versus antigen-experienced cells was possible with unsorted PBMCs.

Together with a sample-barcoded 5' primer, a J-beta primer mix was included in a second PCR lasting about 7 to 11 cycles. Carrying 12 random nucleotides, a template-switch adaptor labeled each individual cDNA molecule. TCRdb independently ran MiXCR on the 5' RACE reads; one entry per CDR3 protein. This table holds 1,500,000 or so distinct CDR3 sequences, almost 60% found once. This clonotype originated in a man younger than 30 in good health. Sequences were obtained from blood. The V gene is TRBV13, the J gene TRBJ2-7; weak D call: TRBD1 (6 bases). DNA of the CDR3: TGTGCCAGCAGCTCCCAGGGGATATCCTACGAGCAGTACTTC. It specifies CASSSQGISYEQYF.